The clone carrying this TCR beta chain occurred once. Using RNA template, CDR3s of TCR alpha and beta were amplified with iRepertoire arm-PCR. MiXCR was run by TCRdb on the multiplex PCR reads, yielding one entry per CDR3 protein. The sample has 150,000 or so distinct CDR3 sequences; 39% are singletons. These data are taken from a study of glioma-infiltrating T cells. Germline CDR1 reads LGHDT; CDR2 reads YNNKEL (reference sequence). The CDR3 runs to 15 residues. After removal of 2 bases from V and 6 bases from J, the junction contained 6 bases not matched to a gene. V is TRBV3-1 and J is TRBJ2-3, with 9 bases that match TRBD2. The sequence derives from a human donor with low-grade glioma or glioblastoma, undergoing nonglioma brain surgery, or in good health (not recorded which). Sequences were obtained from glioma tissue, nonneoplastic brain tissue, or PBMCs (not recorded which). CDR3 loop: CASSQPIGLADTQYF. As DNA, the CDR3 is TGTGCCAGCAGCCAACCTATCGGACTAGCGGATACGCAGTATTTT.